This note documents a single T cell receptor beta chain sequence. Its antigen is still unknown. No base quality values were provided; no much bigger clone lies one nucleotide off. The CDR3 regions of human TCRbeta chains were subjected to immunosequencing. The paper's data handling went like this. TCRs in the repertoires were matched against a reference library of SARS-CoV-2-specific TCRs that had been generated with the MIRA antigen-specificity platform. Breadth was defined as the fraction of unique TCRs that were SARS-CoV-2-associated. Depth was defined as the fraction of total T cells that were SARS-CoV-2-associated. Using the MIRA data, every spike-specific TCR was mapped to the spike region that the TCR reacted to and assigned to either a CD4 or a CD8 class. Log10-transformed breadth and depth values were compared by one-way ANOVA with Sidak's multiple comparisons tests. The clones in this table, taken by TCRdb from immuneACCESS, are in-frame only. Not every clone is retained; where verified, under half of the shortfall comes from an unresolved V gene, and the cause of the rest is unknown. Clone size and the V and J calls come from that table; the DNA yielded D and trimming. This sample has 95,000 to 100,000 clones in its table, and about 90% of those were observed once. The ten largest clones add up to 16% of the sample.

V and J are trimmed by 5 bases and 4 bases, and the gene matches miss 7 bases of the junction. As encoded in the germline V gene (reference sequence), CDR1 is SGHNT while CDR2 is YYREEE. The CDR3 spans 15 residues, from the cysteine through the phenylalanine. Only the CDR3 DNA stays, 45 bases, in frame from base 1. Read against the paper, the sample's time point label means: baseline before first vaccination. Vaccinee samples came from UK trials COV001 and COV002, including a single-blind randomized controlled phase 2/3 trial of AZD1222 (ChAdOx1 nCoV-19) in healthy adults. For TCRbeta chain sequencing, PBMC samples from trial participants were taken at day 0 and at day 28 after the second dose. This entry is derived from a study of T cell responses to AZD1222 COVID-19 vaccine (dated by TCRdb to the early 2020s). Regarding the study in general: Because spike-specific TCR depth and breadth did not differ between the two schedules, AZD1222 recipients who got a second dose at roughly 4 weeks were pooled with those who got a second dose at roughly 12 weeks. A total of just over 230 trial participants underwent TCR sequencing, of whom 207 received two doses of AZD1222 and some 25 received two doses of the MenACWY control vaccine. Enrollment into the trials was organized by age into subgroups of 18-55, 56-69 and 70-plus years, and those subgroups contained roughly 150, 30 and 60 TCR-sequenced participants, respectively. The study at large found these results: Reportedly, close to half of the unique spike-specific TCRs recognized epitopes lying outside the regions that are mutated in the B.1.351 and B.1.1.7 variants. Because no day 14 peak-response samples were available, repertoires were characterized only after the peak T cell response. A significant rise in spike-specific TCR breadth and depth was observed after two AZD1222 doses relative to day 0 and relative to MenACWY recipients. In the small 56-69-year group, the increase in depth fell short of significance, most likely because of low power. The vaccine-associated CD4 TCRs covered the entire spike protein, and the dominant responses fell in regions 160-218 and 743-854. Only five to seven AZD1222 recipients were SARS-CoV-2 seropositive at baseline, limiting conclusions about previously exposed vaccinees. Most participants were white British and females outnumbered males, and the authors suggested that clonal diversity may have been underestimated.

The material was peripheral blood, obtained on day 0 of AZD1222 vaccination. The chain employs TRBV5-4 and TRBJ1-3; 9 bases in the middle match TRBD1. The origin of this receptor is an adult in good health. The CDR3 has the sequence CASSLQQGAGNTIYF. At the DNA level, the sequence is TGTGCCAGCAGTTTACAACAGGGGGCCGGAAACACCATATATTTT.